This T cell receptor (beta chain) was captured by sequencing in a study of human T cells and chemical hapten exposure. Background on the study: Doses of diphenylcyclopropenone went to the patients' scalps weekly throughout the approximately 25-week study. The patients were mostly female; they had alopecia areata, totalis or universalis.

TCRdb re-called the RACE reads with MiXCR, one entry per CDR3 protein. The sample comprises approximately 80,000 distinct CDR3 sequences, 10% to 14% of which are singletons, and around 3.7% rests with the top ten. CDR1 LGHNA and CDR2 YSLEER come from the germline V gene. The CDR3 length is 17 residues. Trimming shortened V by 1 base and J by 4 bases, and 14 bases separated the two germline ends. As to time point: patch test 3, about 24 weeks after DPC sensitization. The treatment is: therapeutic diphenylcyclopropenone sensitization with weekly scalp DPC. Blood collection happened ahead of applying each patch test.

The sequence came from a woman aged 50 to 60 with alopecia areata. Some clones in this sample may be carry-over from other donors' samples. The chain has TRBV4-3 and TRBJ1-6; D is possibly TRBD1 (5 bases). Here the sequenced sample was whole blood, taken in connection with sensitization to the hapten diphenylcyclopropenone (DPC). The CDR3 loop reads CASSQGPQGLYNSPLHF. In nucleotides, the CDR3 is TGCGCCAGCAGCCAAGGTCCCCAGGGCCTTTATAATTCACCCCTCCACTTT.